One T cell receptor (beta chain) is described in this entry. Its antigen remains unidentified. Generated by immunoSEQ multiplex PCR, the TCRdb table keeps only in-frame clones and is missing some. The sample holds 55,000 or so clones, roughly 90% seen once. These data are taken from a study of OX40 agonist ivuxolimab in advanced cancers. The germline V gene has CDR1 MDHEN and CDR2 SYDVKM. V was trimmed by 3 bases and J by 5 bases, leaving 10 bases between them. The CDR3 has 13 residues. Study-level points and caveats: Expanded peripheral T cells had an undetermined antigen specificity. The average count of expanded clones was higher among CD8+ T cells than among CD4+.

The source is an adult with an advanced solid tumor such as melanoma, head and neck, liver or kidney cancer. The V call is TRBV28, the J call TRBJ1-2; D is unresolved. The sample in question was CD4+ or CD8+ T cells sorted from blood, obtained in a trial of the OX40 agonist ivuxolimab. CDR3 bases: TGTGCCAGCAGTTTTGGGCAGCAATATGGCTACACCTTC. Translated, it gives CASSFGQQYGYTF.